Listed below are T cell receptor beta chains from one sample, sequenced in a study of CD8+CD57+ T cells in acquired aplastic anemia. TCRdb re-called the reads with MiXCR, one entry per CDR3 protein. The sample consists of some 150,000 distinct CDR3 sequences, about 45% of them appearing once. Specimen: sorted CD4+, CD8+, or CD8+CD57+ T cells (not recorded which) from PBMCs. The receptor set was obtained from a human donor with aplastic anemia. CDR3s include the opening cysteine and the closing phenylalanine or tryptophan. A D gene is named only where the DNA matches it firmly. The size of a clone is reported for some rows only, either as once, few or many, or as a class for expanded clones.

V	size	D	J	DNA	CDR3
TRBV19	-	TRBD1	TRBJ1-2	TGTGCCAGTCAACACCAGGGGGGAGGAGGCCGCTACACCTTC	CASQHQGGGGRYTF
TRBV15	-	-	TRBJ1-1	TGTGCCACCAGCAGAGATGGACAACAGAACACTGAAGCTTTCTTT	CATSRDGQQNTEAFF
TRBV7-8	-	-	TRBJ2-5	TGTGCCAGCAGCTTAGCCCGCAGCCTCCAGGAGACCCAGTACTTC	CASSLARSLQETQYF
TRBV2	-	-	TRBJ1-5	TGTGCCAGCAGTGATTGGGGCCCCAATCAGCCCCAGCATTTT	CASSDWGPNQPQHF
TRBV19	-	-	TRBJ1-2	TGTGCCAGTAGTATAAGCCAACAGATACGGGGCTACACCTTC	CASSISQQIRGYTF
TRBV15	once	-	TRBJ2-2	TGTGCCACCAGCAGAGAGAGGGATTGGAGCACCGGGGAGCTGTTTTTT	CATSRERDWSTGELFF
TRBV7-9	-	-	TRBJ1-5	TGTGCCAGCAGCTTAGGAACTAGCGGGGGGCTCCAGCATTTT	CASSLGTSGGLQHF
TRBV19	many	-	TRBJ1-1	TGTGCCAGTAGTATATCAGGGGATTGGATCACTGAAGCTTTCTTT	CASSISGDWITEAFF
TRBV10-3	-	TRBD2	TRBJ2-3	TGTGCCATCAGTCCACTAGCGCCAGATACGCAGTATTTT	CAISPLAPDTQYF
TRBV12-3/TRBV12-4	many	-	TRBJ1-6	TGTGCCAGCAGTCGCTATGCGGATTCACCCCTCCACTTT	CASSRYADSPLHF
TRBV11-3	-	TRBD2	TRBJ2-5	TGTGCCAGCAGCTCCGGGGGGGGATCCCAAGAGACCCAGTACTTC	CASSSGGGSQETQYF
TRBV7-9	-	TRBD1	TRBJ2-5	TGTGCCAGCAGCTGGGGACAGGGGGGGGTCGAGACCCAGTACTTC	CASSWGQGGVETQYF
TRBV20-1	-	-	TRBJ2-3	TGCAGTGCTAGTGACGATACGCAGTATTTT	CSASDDTQYF
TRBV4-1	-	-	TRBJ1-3	TGCGCCAGCAGCCAAGTCTGGAACACCATATATTTT	CASSQVWNTIYF
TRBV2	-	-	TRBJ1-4	TGTGCCAGCAGTGAAGCTGCCGGGACGGGACTGTTTTTT	CASSEAAGTGLFF
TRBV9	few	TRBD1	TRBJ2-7	TGTGCCAGCAGCGTGGGACAGACTCCCTCCGAGCAGTACTTC	CASSVGQTPSEQYF
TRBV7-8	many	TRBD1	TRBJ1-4	TGTGCCAGCAGTTCCGACGCAGGAGGGGGCAGATCTAATGAAAAACTGTTTTTT	CASSSDAGGGRSNEKLFF
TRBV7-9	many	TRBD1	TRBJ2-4	TGTGCCAGCAGTCTCGACAGGGAAAACATTCAGTACTTC	CASSLDRENIQYF
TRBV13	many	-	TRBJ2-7	TGTGCCAGCAGCTTAGAGGGAACAGGATGGGACCATCCCTACGAGCAGTACTTC	CASSLEGTGWDHPYEQYF
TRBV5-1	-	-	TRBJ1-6	TGCGCCAGCAGCTTGGCTGGGGCAGTTTCTACACCCCTCCACTTT	CASSLAGAVSTPLHF
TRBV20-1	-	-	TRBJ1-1	TGCAGTGCTAGAGGCGGGTTCGGCGCGGGAGCTTTCTTT	CSARGGFGAGAFF